One and the same sample provided the 20 T cell receptor beta chains below, sequenced in a study of T cells in Graves' hyperthyroidism and ophthalmopathy. Researchers amplified the TCR beta CDR3 regions from RNA transcripts. During a first-round RT-PCR of the TCR CDR3, the HTBI primer set was used. TCRdb re-derived calls from the multiplex PCR reads in MiXCR, one entry per CDR3 protein. The repertoire holds a few hundred thousand distinct CDR3 sequences, with 18% as singletons. The source material was blood. All receptors come from a woman between 45 and 60 years old with Graves' hyperthyroidism.

A few counts support this clonotype. This chain uses TRBV9 with TRBJ2-2; D is uncertain. V lost 6 bases and J 2 bases, leaving 8 bases between the germline ends. Per the germline V gene, CDR1 is SGDLS and CDR2 is YYNGEE. CDR3 length: 13 residues. CDR3 in amino acids: CASKSDNTGELFF. In nucleotides, the CDR3 is TGTGCCAGCAAAAGCGATAACACCGGGGAGCTGTTTTTT.

Ten or more counts support this clonotype. This chain joins TRBV7-2 and TRBJ2-5; maybe TRBD2 (6 bases). The CDR3 has 13 amino acids. Looked up from germline, CDR1 is SGHTA and CDR2 is FQGNSA. Between the trimmed V and J ends, which lost 3 bases and 4 bases, there was a span of 9 bases. CDR3 nucleotide sequence: TGTGCCAGCAGCTTTAGCGGAGGAGAGACCCAGTACTTC. Translating gives CASSFSGGETQYF.

The CDR3 bases are TGTGCCACCAGTGATGGCGGTCCACTGGAGCAGTTCTTC. It yields the protein CATSDGGPLEQFF. This rearrangement joins TRBV24-1 to TRBJ2-1; no clear D gene. Per the germline V gene, CDR1 is KGHDR and CDR2 is SFDVKD. V lost 3 bases and J lost 10, with 12 bases in between. This CDR3 has 13 amino acids.

This clonotype was counted only a few times. This sequence joins TRBV7-9 and TRBJ2-7; 11 nucleotides line up with TRBD2. Germline trimming cut 4 bases from V and 1 base from J; bases unmatched to any gene: 6. Germline CDR1 and CDR2: SEHNR and FQNEAQ (reference sequence). CDR3 length equals 16 residues. CDR3 DNA sequence: TGTGCCAGCAGCTCCATTAGCGGGAGGGGGTCCTACGAGCAGTACTTC. It is translated as CASSSISGRGSYEQYF.

Concerning this clonotype itself: One junction end does not reproduce the germline sequence, and a read error may be involved. The chain combines TRBV6-2 or TRBV6-3 with TRBJ2-1; D may be TRBD2 (6 bases). The V gene's germline CDR1 is MNHEY and CDR2 SVGEGT. The CDR3 totals 12 residues. CDR3 sequence (DNA): TGTGCCAGCAGTTACGACGGGACTCTCTGGCCCTTC. Encoded protein: CASSYDGTLWPF.

This clonotype was picked up many times. The rearrangement joins TRBV30 to TRBJ2-2; D gene unclear. This CDR3 region has 13 residues. Looked up from germline, CDR1 is GTSNPN and CDR2 is SVGIG (reference sequence). V was pared by 0 bases and J by 5 bases, with 7 bases between. The CDR3 spells CAWSVQRTGELFF. The CDR3 DNA reads as TGTGCCTGGAGTGTACAAAGGACCGGGGAGCTGTTTTTT. Filled out from reference TRBV30 and TRBJ2-2, the complete variable domain reads SQTIHQWPATLVQPVGSPLSLECTVEGTSNPNLYWYRQAAGRGLQLLFYSVGIGQISSEVPQNLSASRPQDRQFILSSKKLLLSDSGFYLCAWSVQRTGELFFGEGSRLTVL.

The chain links TRBV28 to TRBJ2-2, with 7 bases fitting TRBD2. CDR3 length equals 15 residues. Unmatched junction bases numbered 7, after V lost 7 bases and J lost 2 bases. CDR1 MDHEN and CDR2 SYDVKM come from the germline V gene. DNA of the CDR3: TGTGCCAGCAACACGGGGGGAGCCAACACCGGGGAGCTGTTTTTT. Protein: CASNTGGANTGELFF.

This clonotype has just a few counts. The rearrangement joins TRBV7-3 to TRBJ2-3, with 7 nucleotides matching TRBD2. The CDR3 has 16 residues. Germline V lookup: CDR1 SGHTA, CDR2 FQGTGA. Trimming took 5 bases from V and 5 from J; bases not matched to a gene: 13. The CDR3 is CASSPFGGGPEDTQYF. The CDR3 DNA is TGTGCCAGCAGCCCTTTTGGGGGAGGGCCCGAAGATACGCAGTATTTT.

The table lists this clonotype with many counts. V is TRBV3-1 and J is TRBJ1-2; TRBD1 aligns across 8 bases. Germline V gene lookup returns CDR1 LGHDT and CDR2 YNNKEL (reference sequence). The CDR3 spans 15 residues. J lost 7 bases, V lost 0 bases, and 7 bases had no gene match. CDR3 residues: CASSQDIGQGSGYTF. Here the CDR3 DNA reads TGTGCCAGCAGCCAAGATATAGGACAGGGTTCTGGCTACACCTTC. Full variable domain (outside the CDR3, taken from reference TRBV3-1 and TRBJ1-2): DTAVSQTPKYLVTQMGNDKSIKCEQNLGHDTMYWYKQDSKKFLKIMFSYNNKELIINETVPNRFSPKSPDKAHLNLHINSLELGDSAVYFCASSQDIGQGSGYTFGSGTRLTVV.

This clonotype was picked up many times. CDR3 in amino acids: CASSLSPGPVYNEQFF. The CDR3 bases are TGCGCCAGCAGCTTGTCTCCGGGACCCGTATACAATGAGCAGTTCTTC. The chain joins TRBV5-1 to TRBJ2-1; D could derive from TRBD1 or TRBD2 (5 bases each). Germline CDR1 and CDR2: SGHRS and YFSETQ. Deletions cut 1 base from V and 4 bases from J, with 15 bases between. The CDR3 is made up of 16 amino acids.

This clonotype was seen more than once but under ten times. This chain joins TRBV20-1 and TRBJ2-5; 16 nucleotides line up with TRBD2. The J segment lost 5 bases and the V segment lost 5 bases, leaving 5 bases of the junction unmatched. Germline CDR1 DFQATT, CDR2 SNEGSKA (reference sequence). This CDR3 has 15 residues. The CDR3 coding sequence is TGCAGTGCTGACGGGACTAGCGGGGGGGCGGAGACCCAGTACTTC. It translates to CSADGTSGGAETQYF.

This clonotype was observed at least ten times. This sequence joins TRBV5-8 and TRBJ2-5, with D tentatively TRBD2 (6 bases). Per the germline V gene, CDR1 is SGHTS and CDR2 is YDEGEE. V was cut by 3 bases and J by 6 bases, with 18 bases left in between. The CDR3 has 15 amino acids. This CDR3 is CASSSAGPRTKTQYF. CDR3 coding DNA: TGTGCCAGCAGCTCGGCAGGTCCGCGGACTAAGACCCAGTACTTC.

The chain employs TRBV12-3 or TRBV12-4 and TRBJ2-2; D is unclear. The V and J ends lost 6 bases and 2 bases respectively, with 10 bases between them. The CDR3 is 14 amino acids. For the CDR3, the DNA is TGTGCCAGCAGCGCGTCAGGAAACACCGGGGAGCTGTTTTTT. Its protein is CASSASGNTGELFF.

This clonotype was counted many times. This chain joins TRBV11-2 and TRBJ2-7; 10 bases fit TRBD1. With V trimmed by 5 bases and J by 5 bases, 6 bases remained unmatched. The CDR3 covers 14 residues. Germline CDR1 is SGHAT and CDR2 is FQNNGV. The chain's CDR3 is CASSKDRGLDEQYF. The CDR3, as DNA: TGTGCCAGCAGCAAAGACAGGGGGCTGGACGAGCAGTACTTC.

The gene calls are TRBV7-9 and TRBJ2-2, with 9 bases lining up with TRBD1. The CDR3 sequence is 16 residues long. The V gene's germline CDR1 is SEHNR and CDR2 FQNEAQ (reference sequence). Trimming took 5 bases from V and 6 from J; bases not matched to a gene: 10. This CDR3 reads CASSPTLDRGPGELFF. The DNA of the CDR3 is TGTGCCAGCAGCCCTACTCTGGACAGGGGACCCGGGGAGCTGTTTTTT.

This clonotype appeared once. The chain combines TRBV3-1 with TRBJ1-6; D remains ambiguous. Per the germline V gene, CDR1 is LGHDT and CDR2 is YNNKEL (reference sequence). V was pared by 0 bases and J by 0 bases, with 6 bases between. This CDR3 spans 16 amino acids. CDR3 nucleotide sequence: TGTGCCAGCAGCCAAGATTGGAGCTCCTATAATTCACCCCTCCACTTT. Amino acid sequence: CASSQDWSSYNSPLHF.

The chain carries TRBV28 and TRBJ2-3; D is uncertain. Between the trimmed V and J ends, which lost 5 bases and 4 bases, there was a span of 10 bases. Germline loops: CDR1 MDHEN, CDR2 SYDVKM. The CDR3 extends over 13 amino acids. CDR3 residues: CASSDLLADTQYF. In DNA, the CDR3 is TGTGCCAGCAGTGATTTGCTGGCAGATACGCAGTATTTT.

There are many counts of this clonotype. The chain recombines TRBV6-6 with TRBJ2-2; TRBD2 aligns across 8 bases. CDR1 MNHNY and CDR2 SVGAGI come from the germline V gene (reference sequence). This CDR3 has 16 amino acids. The ends lost 2 bases at V and 3 bases at J; junction bases unmatched: 5. CDR3 in amino acids: CASSYGSGGDTGELFF. CDR3 bases: TGTGCCAGCAGTTACGGGAGCGGGGGAGACACCGGGGAGCTGTTTTTT.

The genes are TRBV6-1 and TRBJ2-7; a possible D gene is TRBD1 (5 bases). CDR3 length: 13 residues. Looked up from germline, CDR1 is MNHNS and CDR2 is SASEGT. V was cut by 2 bases and J by 6 bases, with 11 bases left in between. The CDR3 DNA reads as TGTGCCAGCAGTGAATTCTCGCAGGGCGAGCAGTACGTC. Translating gives CASSEFSQGEQYV.

Only a few counts were recorded for this clonotype. The chain couples TRBV20-1 to TRBJ1-6; D call uncertain. The V and J ends lost 6 bases and 8 bases respectively, with 14 bases between them. Germline V gene sequence: CDR1 DFQATT, CDR2 SNEGSKA (reference sequence). CDR3 length: 13 amino acids. This CDR3 is CSAYGLGDSPLHF. In DNA form, the CDR3 reads TGCAGTGCCTACGGTCTCGGTGATTCACCCCTCCACTTT.